The present TCR beta chain was sequenced within a study of coeliac disease. Profiled with immunoSEQ multiplex PCR; TCRdb holds only in-frame clones, not every one. The data show about 4,000 clones, approximately 58% seen once. This clone was recorded a few times. Its antigen is undetermined. Cells were frozen in aliquots of 500,000, and one aliquot per fraction was sequenced. Germline-derived CDR1 and CDR2 are SGHVS and FNYEAQ. This CDR3 comprises 16 residues. J lost 4 bases, V lost 1 base, and 9 bases had no gene match. Whole-study findings and limits: Few TRB amino acid sequences were shared between samples; most were unique. Intraepithelial and lamina propria fractions were not highly pure.

Sequences were obtained from lymphocytes from the gut lamina propria. The source is a man aged 70 or older without celiac disease. The chain is built from TRBV7-6 and TRBJ1-2, with 7 bases fitting TRBD1. The CDR3 bases are TGTGCCAGCAGCTTAGGGGTGTCCGGGACAGCCTATGGCTACACCTTC. This sequence encodes CASSLGVSGTAYGYTF. Complete variable domain (other parts from reference TRBV7-6 and TRBJ1-2): GAGVSQSPRYKVTKRGQDVALRCDPISGHVSLYWYRQALGQGPEFLTYFNYEAQQDKSGLPNDRFSAERPEGSISTLTIQRTEQRDSAMYRCASSLGVSGTAYGYTFGSGTRLTVV.